The present TCR beta chain was sequenced within a study of technical replicates of blood from several donors. The data were produced by immunoSEQ multiplex PCR, yet TCRdb's version contains in-frame clones alone and is incomplete. Of under 85,000 clones in the sample, approximately 86% were seen once. Sample share makes this clone medium-sized (0.01 to 0.1%). With 4 bases removed from V and 2 bases from J, the gap between germline ends came to 11 bases. Germline V CDR1 and CDR2: SGHRS, YFSETQ. This CDR3 region has 14 residues. Material: PBMCs. This clonotype originated in a human donor in good health. Some clones in this sample may be carry-over from other donors' samples. V usage is TRBV5-1 and J usage is TRBJ2-3; weak D call: TRBD2 (6 bases). The CDR3 loop is CASSPEGSTDTQYF. The CDR3 DNA sequence: TGCGCCAGCAGCCCGGAGGGCTCCACAGATACGCAGTATTTT.